The text below deals with one T cell receptor beta chain. Here immunoSEQ multiplex PCR was the method, and the copy in TCRdb shows in-frame clones only, minus some. The data contain around 2,000,000 clones, roughly 91% of them singletons. Only CD45RO-negative cells positively selected for CCR7 counted as naive CD8 cells, so terminally differentiated effector memory CD45RA+ cells were excluded. The sample belongs to a study of shared clonotypes between healthy human individuals. Losses at the gene ends were 1 base for V and 6 bases for J; bases not matched to a gene: 4. Per the germline V gene, CDR1 is LNHDA and CDR2 is SQIVND (reference sequence). This CDR3 region has 14 residues.

The chain carries TRBV19 and TRBJ2-7; TRBD1 agrees at 9 bases. The source of this sequence is a man between 18 and 35 years old in good health. Some clones in this sample may be carry-over from other donors' samples. The material sequenced was naive CD8+ T cells from PBMCs. The CDR3 DNA is TGTGCCAGTAGTATAGTGGGGACAGGGACCGAGCAGTACTTC. The encoded protein is CASSIVGTGTEQYF.